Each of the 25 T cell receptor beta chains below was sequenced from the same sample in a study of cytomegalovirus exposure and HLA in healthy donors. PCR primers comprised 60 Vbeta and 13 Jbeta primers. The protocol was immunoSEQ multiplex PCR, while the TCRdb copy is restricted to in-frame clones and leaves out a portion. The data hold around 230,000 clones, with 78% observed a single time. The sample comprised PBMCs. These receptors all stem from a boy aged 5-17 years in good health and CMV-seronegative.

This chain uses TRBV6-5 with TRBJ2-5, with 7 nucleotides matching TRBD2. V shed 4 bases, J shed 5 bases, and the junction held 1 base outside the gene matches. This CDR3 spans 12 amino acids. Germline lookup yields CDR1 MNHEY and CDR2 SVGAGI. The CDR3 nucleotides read TGTGCCAGCAGTTCTAGCGGCGAGACCCAGTACTTC. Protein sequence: CASSSSGETQYF.

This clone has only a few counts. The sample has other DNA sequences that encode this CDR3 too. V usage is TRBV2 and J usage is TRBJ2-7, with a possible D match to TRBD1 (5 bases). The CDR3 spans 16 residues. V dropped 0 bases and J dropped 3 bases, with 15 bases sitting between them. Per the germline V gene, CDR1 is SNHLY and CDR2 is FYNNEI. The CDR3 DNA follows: TGTGCCAGCAGTGAAGCGCGGCAGGACACCTACTACGAGCAGTACTTC. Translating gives CASSEARQDTYYEQYF.

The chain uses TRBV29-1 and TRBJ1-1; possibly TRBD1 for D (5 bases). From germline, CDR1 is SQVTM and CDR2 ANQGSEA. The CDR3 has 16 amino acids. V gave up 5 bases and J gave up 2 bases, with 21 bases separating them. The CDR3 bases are TGCAGCGTTATGTCGGACACGAATGGAGTCAACACTGAAGCTTTCTTT. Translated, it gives CSVMSDTNGVNTEAFF.

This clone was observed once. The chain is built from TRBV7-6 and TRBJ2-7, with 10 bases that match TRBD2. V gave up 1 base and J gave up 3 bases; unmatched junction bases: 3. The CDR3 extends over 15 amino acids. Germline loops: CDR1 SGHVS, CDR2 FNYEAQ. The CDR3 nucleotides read TGTGCCAGCAGCTTAGTCGCTAGCGGGAGCTACGAGCAGTACTTC. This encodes CASSLVASGSYEQYF.

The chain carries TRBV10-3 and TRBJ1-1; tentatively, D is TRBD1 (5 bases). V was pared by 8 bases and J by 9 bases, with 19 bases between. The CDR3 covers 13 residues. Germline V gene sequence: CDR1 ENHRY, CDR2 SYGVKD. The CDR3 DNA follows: TGTGCCATCGCGAAAGGGGCAGGAGAGAAAGCTTTCTTT. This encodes CAIAKGAGEKAFF.

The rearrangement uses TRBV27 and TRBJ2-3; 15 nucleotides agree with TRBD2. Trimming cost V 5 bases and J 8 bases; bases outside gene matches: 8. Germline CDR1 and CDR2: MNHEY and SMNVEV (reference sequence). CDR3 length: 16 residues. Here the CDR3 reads CASSRTSGRVQGTQYF. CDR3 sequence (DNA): TGTGCCAGCAGTCGGACTAGCGGGAGGGTCCAAGGTACGCAGTATTTT.

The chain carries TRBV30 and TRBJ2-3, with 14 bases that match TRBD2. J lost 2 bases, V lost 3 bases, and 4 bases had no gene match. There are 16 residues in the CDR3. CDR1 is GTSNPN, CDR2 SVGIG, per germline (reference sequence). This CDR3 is CAWSPGLAGDTDTQYF. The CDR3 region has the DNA TGTGCCTGGAGCCCGGGACTAGCGGGAGACACAGATACGCAGTATTTT.

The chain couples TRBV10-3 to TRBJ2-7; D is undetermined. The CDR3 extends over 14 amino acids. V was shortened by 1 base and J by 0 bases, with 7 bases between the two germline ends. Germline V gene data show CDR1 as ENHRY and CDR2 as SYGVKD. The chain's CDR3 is CAISELGSSYEQYF. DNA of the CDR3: TGTGCCATCAGTGAGTTGGGCAGCTCCTACGAGCAGTACTTC.

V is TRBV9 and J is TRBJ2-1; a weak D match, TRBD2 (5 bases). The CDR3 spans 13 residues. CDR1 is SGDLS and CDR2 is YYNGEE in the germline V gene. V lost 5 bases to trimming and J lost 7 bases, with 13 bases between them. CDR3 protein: CASRREGLNEQFF. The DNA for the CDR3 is TGTGCCAGCAGACGGGAAGGGCTGAATGAGCAGTTCTTC.

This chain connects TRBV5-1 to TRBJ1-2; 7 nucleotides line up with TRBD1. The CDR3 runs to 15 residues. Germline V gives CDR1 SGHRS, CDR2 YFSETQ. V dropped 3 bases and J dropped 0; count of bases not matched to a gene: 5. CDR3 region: CASSWGTVANYGYTF. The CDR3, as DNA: TGCGCCAGCAGCTGGGGGACAGTAGCTAACTATGGCTACACCTTC. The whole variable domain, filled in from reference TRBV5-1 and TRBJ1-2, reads KAGVTQTPRYLIKTRGQQVTLSCSPISGHRSVSWYQQTPGQGLQFLFEYFSETQRNKGNFPGRFSGRQFSNSRSEMNVSTLELGDSALYLCASSWGTVANYGYTFGSGTRLTVV.

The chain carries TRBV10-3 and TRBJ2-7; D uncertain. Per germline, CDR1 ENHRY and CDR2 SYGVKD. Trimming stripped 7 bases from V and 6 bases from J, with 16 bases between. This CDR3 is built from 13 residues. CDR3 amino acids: CAITPRLESEQYF. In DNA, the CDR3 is TGTGCCATCACCCCTCGACTCGAGAGCGAGCAGTACTTC.

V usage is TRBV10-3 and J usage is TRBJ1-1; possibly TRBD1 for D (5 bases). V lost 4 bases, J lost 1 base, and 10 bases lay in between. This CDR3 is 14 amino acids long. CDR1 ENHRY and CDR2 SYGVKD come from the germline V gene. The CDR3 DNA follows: TGTGCCATCAGTGCGACAGCGCCGAACACTGAAGCTTTCTTT. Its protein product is CAISATAPNTEAFF.

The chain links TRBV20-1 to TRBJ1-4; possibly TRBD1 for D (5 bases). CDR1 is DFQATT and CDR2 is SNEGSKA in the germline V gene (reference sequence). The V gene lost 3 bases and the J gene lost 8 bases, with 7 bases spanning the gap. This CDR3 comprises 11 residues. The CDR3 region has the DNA TGCAGTGCTAGGGGGGGGGAAAAACTGTTTTTT. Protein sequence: CSARGGEKLFF.

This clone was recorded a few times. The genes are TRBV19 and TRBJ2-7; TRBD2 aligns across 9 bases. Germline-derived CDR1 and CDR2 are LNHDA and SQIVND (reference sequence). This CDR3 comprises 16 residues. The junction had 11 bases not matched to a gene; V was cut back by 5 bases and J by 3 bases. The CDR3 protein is CASSPPTASGIYEQYF. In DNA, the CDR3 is TGTGCCAGTAGTCCGCCAACGGCTAGCGGGATCTACGAGCAGTACTTC.

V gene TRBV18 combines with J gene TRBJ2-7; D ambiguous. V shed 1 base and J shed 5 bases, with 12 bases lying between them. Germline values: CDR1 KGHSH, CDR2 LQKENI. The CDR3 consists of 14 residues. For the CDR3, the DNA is TGTGCCAGCTCACCACTAACGGGTCCCGACGAGCAGTACTTC. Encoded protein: CASSPLTGPDEQYF.

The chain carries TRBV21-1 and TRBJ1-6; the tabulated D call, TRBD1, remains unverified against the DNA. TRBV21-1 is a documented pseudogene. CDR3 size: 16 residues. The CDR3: CASSKVTGDNNSPLHF. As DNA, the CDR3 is TGTGCCAGCAGCAAAGTGACAGGTGATAATAATTCACCCCTCCACTTT.

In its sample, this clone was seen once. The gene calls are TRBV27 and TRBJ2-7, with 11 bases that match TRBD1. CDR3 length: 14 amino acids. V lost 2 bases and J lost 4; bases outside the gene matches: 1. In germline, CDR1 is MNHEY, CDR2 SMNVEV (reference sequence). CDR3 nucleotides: TGTGCCAGCAGTTTAGGACAGGGGGCTTACGAGCAGTACTTC. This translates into CASSLGQGAYEQYF.

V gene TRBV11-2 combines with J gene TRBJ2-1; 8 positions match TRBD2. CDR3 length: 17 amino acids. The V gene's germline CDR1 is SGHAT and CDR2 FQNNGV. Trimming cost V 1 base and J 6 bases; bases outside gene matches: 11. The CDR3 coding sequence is TGTGCCAGCAGCTTAGTACCTGCCGGGGGGGGAGTCAATGAGCAGTTCTTC. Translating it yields CASSLVPAGGGVNEQFF.

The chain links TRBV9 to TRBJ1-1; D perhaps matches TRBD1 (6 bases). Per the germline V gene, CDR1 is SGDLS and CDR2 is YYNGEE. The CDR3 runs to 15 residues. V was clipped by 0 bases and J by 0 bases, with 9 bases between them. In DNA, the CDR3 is TGTGCCAGCAGCGTAGACGGACAGATGAACACTGAAGCTTTCTTT. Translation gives CASSVDGQMNTEAFF.

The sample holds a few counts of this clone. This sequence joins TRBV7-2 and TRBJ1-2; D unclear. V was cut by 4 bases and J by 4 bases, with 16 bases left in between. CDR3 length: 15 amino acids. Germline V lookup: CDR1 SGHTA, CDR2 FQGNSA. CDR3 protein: CASSSPPTVIYGYTF. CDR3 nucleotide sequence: TGTGCCAGCAGCTCCCCCCCTACAGTAATCTATGGCTACACCTTC.

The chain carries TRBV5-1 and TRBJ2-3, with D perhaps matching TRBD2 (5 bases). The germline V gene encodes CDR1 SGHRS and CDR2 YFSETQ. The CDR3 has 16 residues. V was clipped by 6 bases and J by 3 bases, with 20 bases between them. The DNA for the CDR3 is TGCGCCAGCACCCCAGATAGTCGGGGTATTACAGATACGCAGTATTTT. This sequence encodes CASTPDSRGITDTQYF. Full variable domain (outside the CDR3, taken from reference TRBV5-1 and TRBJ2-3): KAGVTQTPRYLIKTRGQQVTLSCSPISGHRSVSWYQQTPGQGLQFLFEYFSETQRNKGNFPGRFSGRQFSNSRSEMNVSTLELGDSALYLCASTPDSRGITDTQYFGPGTRLTVL.

CDR3 loop: CASSYSRRGDTQYF. In DNA, the CDR3 is TGTGCCAGCAGTTACTCGCGGAGAGGGGATACGCAGTATTTT. The chain combines TRBV6-5 with TRBJ2-3; possibly TRBD2 for D (5 bases). Trimming shortened V by 0 bases and J by 6 bases, and 10 bases separated the two germline ends. CDR1 and CDR2 from the germline V gene are MNHEY and SVGAGI. The CDR3 runs to 14 residues.

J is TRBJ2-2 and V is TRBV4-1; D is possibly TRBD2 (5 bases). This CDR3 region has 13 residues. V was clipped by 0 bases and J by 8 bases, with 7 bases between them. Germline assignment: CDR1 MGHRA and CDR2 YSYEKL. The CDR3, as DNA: TGCGCCAGCAGCCAAGATCGGGGTGGGGAGCTGTTTTTT. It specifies CASSQDRGGELFF.

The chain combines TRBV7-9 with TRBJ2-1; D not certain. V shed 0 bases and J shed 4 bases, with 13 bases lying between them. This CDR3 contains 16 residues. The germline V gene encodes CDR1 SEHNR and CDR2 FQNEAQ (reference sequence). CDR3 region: CASSLAPLRVYNEQFF. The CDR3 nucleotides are TGTGCCAGCAGCTTAGCGCCTTTACGGGTGTACAATGAGCAGTTCTTC.

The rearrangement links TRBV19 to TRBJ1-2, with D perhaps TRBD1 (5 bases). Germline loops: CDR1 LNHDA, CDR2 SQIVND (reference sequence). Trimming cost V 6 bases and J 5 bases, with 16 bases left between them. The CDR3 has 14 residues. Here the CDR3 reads CASSPGGVGYGYTF. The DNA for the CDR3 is TGTGCCAGTAGCCCAGGAGGGGTAGGGTATGGCTACACCTTC.